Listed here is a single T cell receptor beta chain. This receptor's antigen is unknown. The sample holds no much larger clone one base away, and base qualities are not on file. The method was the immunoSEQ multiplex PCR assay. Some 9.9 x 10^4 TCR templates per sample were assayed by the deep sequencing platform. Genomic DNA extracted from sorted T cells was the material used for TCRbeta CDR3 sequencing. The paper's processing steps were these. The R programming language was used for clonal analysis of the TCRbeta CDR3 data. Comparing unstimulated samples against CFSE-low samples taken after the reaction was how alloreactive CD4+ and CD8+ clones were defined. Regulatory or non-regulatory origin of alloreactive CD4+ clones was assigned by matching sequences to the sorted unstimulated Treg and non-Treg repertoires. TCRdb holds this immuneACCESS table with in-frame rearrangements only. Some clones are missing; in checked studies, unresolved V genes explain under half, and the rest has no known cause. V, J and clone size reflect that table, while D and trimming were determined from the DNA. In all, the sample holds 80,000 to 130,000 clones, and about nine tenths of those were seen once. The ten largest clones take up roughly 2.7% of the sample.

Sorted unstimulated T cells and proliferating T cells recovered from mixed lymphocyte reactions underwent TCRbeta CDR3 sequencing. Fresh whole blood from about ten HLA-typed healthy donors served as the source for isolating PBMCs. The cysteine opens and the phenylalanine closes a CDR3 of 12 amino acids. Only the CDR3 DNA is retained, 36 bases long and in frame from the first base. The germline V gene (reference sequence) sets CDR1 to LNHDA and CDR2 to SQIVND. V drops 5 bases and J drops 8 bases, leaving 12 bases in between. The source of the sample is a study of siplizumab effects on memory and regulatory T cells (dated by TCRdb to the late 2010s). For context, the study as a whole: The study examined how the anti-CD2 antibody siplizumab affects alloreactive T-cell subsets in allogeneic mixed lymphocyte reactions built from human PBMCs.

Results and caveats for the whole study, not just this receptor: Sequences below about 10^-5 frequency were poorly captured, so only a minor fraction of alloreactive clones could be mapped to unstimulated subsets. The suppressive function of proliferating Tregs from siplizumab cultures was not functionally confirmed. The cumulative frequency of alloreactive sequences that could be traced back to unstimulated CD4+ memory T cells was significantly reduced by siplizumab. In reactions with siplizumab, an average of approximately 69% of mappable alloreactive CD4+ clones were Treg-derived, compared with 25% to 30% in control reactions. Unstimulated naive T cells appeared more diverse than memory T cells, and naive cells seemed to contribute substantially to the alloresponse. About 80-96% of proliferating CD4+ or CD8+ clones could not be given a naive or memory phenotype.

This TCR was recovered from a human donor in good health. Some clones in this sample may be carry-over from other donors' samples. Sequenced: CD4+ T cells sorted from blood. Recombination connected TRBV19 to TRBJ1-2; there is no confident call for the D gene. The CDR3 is CASSLVDIGYTF. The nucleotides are TGTGCCAGTAGTCTAGTTGACATCGGCTACACCTTC.